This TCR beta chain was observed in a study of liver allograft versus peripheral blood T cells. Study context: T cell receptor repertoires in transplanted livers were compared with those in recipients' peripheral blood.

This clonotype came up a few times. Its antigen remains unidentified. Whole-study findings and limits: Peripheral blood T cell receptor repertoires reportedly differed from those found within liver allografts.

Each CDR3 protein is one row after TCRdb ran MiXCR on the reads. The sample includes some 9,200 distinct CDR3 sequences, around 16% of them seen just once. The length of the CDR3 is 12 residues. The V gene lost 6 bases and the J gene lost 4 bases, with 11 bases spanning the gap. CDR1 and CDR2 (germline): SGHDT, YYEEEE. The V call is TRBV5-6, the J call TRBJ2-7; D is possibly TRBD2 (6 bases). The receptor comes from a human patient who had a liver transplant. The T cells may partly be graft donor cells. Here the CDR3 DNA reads TGTGCCAGCAAGGGACTTGGATACGAGCAGTACTTC. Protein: CASKGLGYEQYF.